The 17 T cell receptor beta chains presented below share a single source sample, sequenced in a study of shared clonotypes between healthy human individuals. Repertoires were generated with immunoSEQ multiplex PCR, while TCRdb's copy carries only in-frame clones and drops some. The sample has 520,000 or so clones; 79% are singletons. Source material: PBMCs. The receptors come from a woman aged 35 to 49 in good health. Some clones in this sample may be carry-over from other donors' samples.

V and J are TRBV5-1 and TRBJ2-2; D may be TRBD2 (6 bases). This CDR3 region has 15 residues. CDR1 is SGHRS, CDR2 YFSETQ, per germline. V lost 0 bases and J lost 7, with 13 bases in between. This chain's CDR3 is CASSLGLRGGGELFF. In DNA form, the CDR3 reads TGCGCCAGCAGCTTGGGGCTACGGGGAGGCGGGGAGCTGTTTTTT.

The chain links TRBV5-1 to TRBJ2-2, with unresolved D. Germline lookup yields CDR1 SGHRS and CDR2 YFSETQ. The V end lost 1 base, the J end lost 9 bases, and 7 bases lay between the germline ends. This CDR3 region has 12 residues. The CDR3 is CASSLLDRELFF. CDR3 in DNA: TGCGCCAGCAGCTTGCTTGATAGGGAGCTGTTTTTT. The whole variable domain, remainder taken from reference TRBV5-1 and TRBJ2-2, is KAGVTQTPRYLIKTRGQQVTLSCSPISGHRSVSWYQQTPGQGLQFLFEYFSETQRNKGNFPGRFSGRQFSNSRSEMNVSTLELGDSALYLCASSLLDRELFFGEGSRLTVL.

About this clone: The sample has other DNA sequences that encode this CDR3 too. This chain joins TRBV4-1 and TRBJ2-7; the D gene is possibly TRBD1 (6 bases). The CDR3 spans 14 residues. Trimming took off 4 bases at V and 0 bases at J, with 10 bases between the two ends. CDR1 MGHRA and CDR2 YSYEKL come from the germline V gene. The CDR3 loop reads CASSLRDNSYEQYF. CDR3 in DNA: TGCGCCAGCAGCCTAAGGGACAACTCCTACGAGCAGTACTTC.

The chain couples TRBV6-5 to TRBJ2-7, with no clear D. Germline lookup yields CDR1 MNHEY and CDR2 SVGAGI. V was shortened by 7 bases and J by 0 bases, with 7 bases between the two germline ends. This CDR3 comprises 12 residues. CDR3 loop: CASTASSYEQYF. The CDR3 DNA reads TGTGCCAGCACGGCCAGCTCCTACGAGCAGTACTTC.

The CDR3, as DNA: TGTGCCAGTATACGCGGGACAGGGCAGCCGTTGAACACTGAAGCTTTCTTT. Translation gives CASIRGTGQPLNTEAFF. The rearrangement links TRBV19 to TRBJ1-1, with TRBD1 identical over 9 bases. J gave up 0 bases and V 7 bases, and 12 bases lay outside the gene matches. In germline, CDR1 is LNHDA, CDR2 SQIVND (reference sequence). This CDR3 has 17 residues.

The V and J genes are TRBV5-5 and TRBJ1-5, with TRBD1 as a possible D gene (5 bases). The ends were cut back, 1 base at V and 5 bases at J, with 7 bases in the middle. The germline gives CDR1 SGHKS, CDR2 YYEKEE (reference sequence). CDR3 length: 13 amino acids. In DNA, the CDR3 is TGTGCCAGCAGCTTGTCGGGGGATCAGCCCCAGCATTTT. Protein sequence: CASSLSGDQPQHF.

This rearrangement joins TRBV30 to TRBJ1-6; the D gene is possibly TRBD1 (6 bases). Per germline, CDR1 GTSNPN and CDR2 SVGIG (reference sequence). The CDR3 sequence is 13 residues long. V was clipped by 4 bases and J by 9 bases, with 13 bases between them. CDR3 coding DNA: TGTGCCTGGACTAAGGGGGGGGGTTCACCCCTCCACTTT. Its translation is CAWTKGGGSPLHF.

The CDR3 is CASRPHRDRGYNEQFF. The CDR3 bases are TGTGCCAGTAGACCCCACCGGGACAGGGGATACAATGAGCAGTTCTTC. V usage is TRBV19 and J usage is TRBJ2-1; 10 bases are shared with TRBD1. The CDR3 is 16 amino acids. Trimming took 6 bases from V and 4 from J; bases not matched to a gene: 9. CDR1 is LNHDA and CDR2 is SQIVND in the germline V gene (reference sequence).

For the CDR3, the DNA is TGTGCCAGCAGCTTGCACTTTTCTGGTTCCTACAATGAGCAGTTCTTC. It translates to CASSLHFSGSYNEQFF. The rearrangement joins TRBV12-1 to TRBJ2-1; TRBD2, the D gene given by the table, was not confirmed from the DNA. TRBV12-1 is recorded as a pseudogene. This CDR3 has 16 residues.

This clone came up a few times. The chain employs TRBV7-8 and TRBJ2-7; TRBD1 agrees at 7 bases. The CDR3 is 15 residues long. V dropped 6 bases and J dropped 0; count of bases not matched to a gene: 8. Germline V CDR1 and CDR2: SGHVS, FQNEAQ. The CDR3 sequence is CASSYRRTGSYEQYF. CDR3 sequence (DNA): TGTGCCAGCAGTTATAGACGGACAGGCTCCTACGAGCAGTACTTC.

V is TRBV7-9 and J is TRBJ2-2, with a weak D call TRBD2 (6 bases). Germline-derived CDR1 and CDR2 are SEHNR and FQNEAQ (reference sequence). CDR3 length equals 15 residues. V was pared by 5 bases and J by 3 bases, with 13 bases between. Written as DNA, the CDR3 is TGTGCCAGCAGCCACATCCGGGACTACACCGGGGAGCTGTTTTTT. Translation gives CASSHIRDYTGELFF.

The chain couples TRBV4-1 to TRBJ2-7, with 9 bases aligning to TRBD2. The CDR3 runs 16 residues. With 5 bases clipped from V and 3 bases from J, the junction kept 11 bases outside the gene matches. CDR1 and CDR2 from the germline V gene are MGHRA and YSYEKL. The CDR3, as DNA: TGCGCCAGCAGCAAGATTAGCGGGGGAACCTTCTACGAGCAGTACTTC. Amino acids: CASSKISGGTFYEQYF.

Note on this clone: This sequence is one base from a far larger clone and is likely a read error. The chain recombines TRBV28 with TRBJ2-4; maybe TRBD2 (6 bases). From germline, CDR1 is MDHEN and CDR2 SYDVKM. This CDR3 spans 13 amino acids. The DNA for the CDR3 is TGTGTCAGCAGACTAGGGATCCTAAACATTCAGTACTTC. This gives the protein CVSRLGILNIQYF.

This chain links TRBV6-5 with TRBJ2-7; D is possibly TRBD1 or TRBD2 (6 bases each). V lost 6 bases, J lost 3 bases, and 18 bases lay in between. This CDR3 spans 15 amino acids. The V gene's germline CDR1 is MNHEY and CDR2 SVGAGI. As DNA, the CDR3 is TGTGCCAGCAGCCCCTCGAGGGGGGACCGCTACGAGCAGTACTTC. This gives the protein CASSPSRGDRYEQYF.

This chain connects TRBV29-1 to TRBJ2-5; 7 bases are shared with TRBD1. The J call could be wrong; TRBJ2-7 is a better fit for the DNA end. The CDR3 consists of 15 residues. The V gene's germline CDR1 is SQVTM and CDR2 ANQGSEA. The CDR3 reads CSVRLRLRGPYEQYF. CDR3 coding DNA: TGCAGCGTTCGGCTCAGGTTAAGGGGGCCCTACGAGCAGTACTTC.

V usage is TRBV14 and J usage is TRBJ2-5, with TRBD2 identical over 10 bases. The CDR3 length is 18 residues. Trimming took 4 bases from V and 4 from J; bases not matched to a gene: 15. The germline V gene has CDR1 SGHDN and CDR2 FVKESK. For the CDR3, the DNA is TGTGCCAGCAGCCCAGGAATTCTAGCGGGAGTCCGGGGAGAGACCCAGTACTTC. Protein: CASSPGILAGVRGETQYF.

CDR3 protein: CASRTETYNEQFF. CDR3 DNA: TGTGCCAGCAGGACAGAGACCTACAATGAGCAGTTCTTC. V usage is TRBV6-7 and J usage is TRBJ2-1, with D tentatively TRBD1 (5 bases). TRBV6-7 carries the ORF label, with uncertain function. This CDR3 region has 13 residues. The V end lost 6 bases, the J end lost 2 bases, and 8 bases lay between the germline ends.